Shown below are 31 T cell receptor beta chains from a single sample sequenced in a study of blood T cells in healthy people across ages (dated by TCRdb to between 2014 and 2016). The library was obtained by 5' RACE. Sequencing used an Illumina HiSeq 2500. A second PCR of about 7 to 12 cycles was performed with a sample-barcoded 5' primer and a J-beta primer mix. The raw public reads went through TCRdb reprocessing: fastp at Q25, MiXCR clone calling, in-frame beta chains kept. Every entry covers one CDR3 protein and lists the most common genes and DNA from its rows. Present in this sample are about 930,000 distinct CDR3 sequences, about 29% of which were seen just once. The ten largest clones add up to 10% of the sample. These data were likewise used in another study, on T cells of mothers and their children.

Sequenced sample: blood. All receptors come from a woman in her thirties or forties in good health.

This clonotype was counted ten times or more. The chain couples TRBV29-1 to TRBJ2-1, with D uncertain. The CDR3 runs 11 residues. V gave up 6 bases and J gave up 13 bases, with 16 bases separating them. Germline V gene sequence: CDR1 SQVTM, CDR2 ANQGSEA. In DNA, the CDR3 is TGCAGCGTCTCTCTCGACGGATCCCAGTTCTTC. It encodes CSVSLDGSQFF.

This clonotype was counted at least ten times. The chain couples TRBV12-3 or TRBV12-4 to TRBJ1-2; 7 positions match TRBD1. J lost 2 bases, V lost 6 bases, and 12 bases had no gene match. The CDR3 extends over 16 amino acids. The CDR3 DNA sequence: TGTGCCAGCAGGAGTGCCGGTCAGGGGGTGAACTATGGCTACACCTTC. This sequence encodes CASRSAGQGVNYGYTF.

This clonotype was observed many times. V gene TRBV7-9 combines with J gene TRBJ2-5; no clear D gene. This CDR3 spans 14 amino acids. Trimming took 0 bases from V and 7 from J, leaving 12 bases between them. Germline V lookup: CDR1 SEHNR, CDR2 FQNEAQ (reference sequence). The CDR3 sequence is CASSLALIGGTQYF. The CDR3 DNA reads as TGTGCCAGCAGCTTAGCGTTGATAGGTGGGACCCAGTACTTC.

As regards this clonotype: A single base separates this from a much larger clone, so it may be a read error. This sequence joins TRBV28 and TRBJ2-4, with 12 bases aligning to TRBD1. The end of the DNA aligns better with TRBJ2-5, so the J call may be wrong. The CDR3 runs to 14 residues. Germline CDR1 and CDR2: MDHEN and SYDVKM. CDR3 nucleotides: TGTGCCAGCAGCTGGGACAGGGGGCCAGAGACCCAGTACTTC. As protein: CASSWDRGPETQYF.

In its sample, this clonotype was seen a few times. V usage is TRBV6-6 and J usage is TRBJ2-3; TRBD2 aligns across 7 bases. The V gene end was trimmed by 6 bases and the J gene end by 3 bases; junction bases not matched to a gene: 12. Germline lookup yields CDR1 MNHNY and CDR2 SVGAGI (reference sequence). This CDR3 comprises 16 residues. The CDR3 bases are TGTGCCAGCAGGGGGACTGAGCGGGGTGCGACAGATACGCAGTATTTT. Protein: CASRGTERGATDTQYF.

This clonotype has more than one count but fewer than ten. The chain carries TRBV24-1 and TRBJ1-1, with a possible D match to TRBD1 (6 bases). The CDR3 runs to 12 residues. Germline lookup yields CDR1 KGHDR and CDR2 SFDVKD. V dropped 6 bases and J dropped 5 bases, with 9 bases sitting between them. The CDR3 reads CATSLGGTEAFF. CDR3 nucleotide sequence: TGTGCCACCAGTTTAGGGGGAACTGAAGCTTTCTTT.

This clonotype was counted a few times. This chain links TRBV28 with TRBJ1-4; D remains ambiguous. The CDR3 covers 14 residues. The germline V gene encodes CDR1 MDHEN and CDR2 SYDVKM. V was pared by 4 bases and J by 8 bases, with 14 bases between. The CDR3 loop is CASSSPKKGEKLFF. The CDR3 nucleotides are TGTGCCAGCAGTTCCCCGAAGAAAGGCGAAAAACTGTTTTTT.

This chain links TRBV6-5 with TRBJ1-2; D perhaps matches TRBD1 (6 bases). Deletions cut 3 bases from V and 6 bases from J, with 11 bases between. CDR3 length: 13 residues. The germline V gene has CDR1 MNHEY and CDR2 SVGAGI. In DNA, the CDR3 is TGTGCCAGCAGTTATCACACAGGGAATGGCTACACCTTC. It yields the protein CASSYHTGNGYTF.

This clonotype appeared a few times. The genes are TRBV20-1 and TRBJ1-1, with D perhaps TRBD1 (5 bases). There are 15 residues in the CDR3. Between the trimmed V and J ends, which lost 1 base and 1 base, there was a span of 13 bases. Looked up from germline, CDR1 is DFQATT and CDR2 is SNEGSKA (reference sequence). CDR3 amino acids: CSARVGGTANTEAFF. Here the CDR3 DNA reads TGCAGTGCTAGAGTCGGTGGGACGGCGAACACTGAAGCTTTCTTT.

V and J are TRBV20-1 and TRBJ2-4, with TRBD1 matching 9 bases. Germline CDR1 DFQATT, CDR2 SNEGSKA (reference sequence). This CDR3 is 13 amino acids long. The V gene end was trimmed by 5 bases and the J gene end by 6 bases; junction bases not matched to a gene: 5. The CDR3 region has the DNA TGCAGTGCTGTACAGGGGGCCCGAAACATTCAGTACTTC. Translated, it gives CSAVQGARNIQYF.

About this clonotype: The junction departs from germline at one end; a sequencing error may be responsible. The CDR3 region is CASSFSGTVFGDTEAFF. The CDR3 DNA follows: TGTGCCAGTAGCTTCTCCGGGACAGTCTTCGGCGACACTGAAGCTTTCTTT. The chain couples TRBV7-2 to TRBJ1-1; 7 nucleotides agree with TRBD1. The CDR3 runs 17 residues. From germline, CDR1 is SGHTA and CDR2 FQGNSA.

The rearrangement uses TRBV7-2 and TRBJ2-1; D remains unclear. V was trimmed by 10 bases and J by 7 bases, leaving 8 bases between them. The CDR3 loop spans 10 amino acids. Germline V CDR1 and CDR2: SGHTA, FQGNSA. This chain's CDR3 is CANTGNEQFF. The CDR3 DNA is TGTGCCAACACCGGGAATGAGCAGTTCTTC.

V is TRBV6-6 and J is TRBJ2-5; 8 bases align to TRBD2. The end of the DNA is better explained by TRBJ2-7, so the J call may be wrong. The CDR3 contains 14 residues. Germline V gene lookup returns CDR1 MNHNY and CDR2 SVGAGI (reference sequence). The CDR3 nucleotides are TGTGCCAGCAGTTACCCGGGAGGGCCTGGCGAGCAGTACTTC. This sequence encodes CASSYPGGPGEQYF.

The J gene is TRBJ2-1, the V gene TRBV14; 7 nucleotides line up with TRBD2. CDR1 is SGHDN, CDR2 FVKESK, per germline. The V gene end was trimmed by 2 bases and the J gene end by 3 bases; junction bases not matched to a gene: 7. The CDR3 is 16 amino acids. The CDR3 loop reads CASSQWASGLYNEQFF. CDR3 coding DNA: TGTGCCAGCAGCCAATGGGCTAGCGGACTCTACAATGAGCAGTTCTTC. Together with reference TRBV14 and TRBJ2-1, the CDR3 gives the full variable domain: EAGVTQFPSHSVIEKGQTVTLRCDPISGHDNLYWYRRVMGKEIKFLLHFVKESKQDESGMPNNRFLAERTGGTYSTLKVQPAELEDSGVYFCASSQWASGLYNEQFFGPGTRLTVL.

With regard to this clonotype: A much bigger clone sits one base away, suggesting this may be a read error. This chain connects TRBV19 to TRBJ1-2; unclear D gene. CDR1 and CDR2 from the germline V gene are LNHDA and SQIVND (reference sequence). This CDR3 has 13 amino acids. The germline V and J ends were trimmed by 4 bases and 4 bases, with 10 bases remaining between them. The CDR3 nucleotides are TGTGCCAGTAGTACTCTTTACAGCTATGGCTACACCTTC. It yields the protein CASSTLYSYGYTF.

This clonotype has a handful of counts. The chain joins TRBV6-2 or TRBV6-3 to TRBJ2-5; the D gene is possibly TRBD1 (6 bases). The CDR3 has 18 residues. V lost 0 bases and J 4 bases, leaving 21 bases between the germline ends. The germline CDR1 and CDR2 sequences are MNHEY and SVGEGT. For the CDR3, the DNA is TGTGCCAGCAGTTACTCGAGTATGCGAACAGGGACCTCAGAGACCCAGTACTTC. Protein product: CASSYSSMRTGTSETQYF.

Concerning this clonotype itself: A junction boundary mismatches the germline segment, possibly from a read error. The gene calls are TRBV7-3 and TRBJ2-1; TRBD2 matches 9 bases. The CDR3 extends over 15 amino acids. Germline V gene data show CDR1 as SGHTA and CDR2 as FQGTGA. CDR3 bases: TGTGCCAGCAGGTTAAGCGGGGGGTCCTACAATGAGCAGTTCTTC. Residues: CASRLSGGSYNEQFF.

Remarks on this clonotype: A clone one base away is much larger, so this may be a read error. The chain recombines TRBV7-3 with TRBJ2-1; weak D call: TRBD2 (7 bases). This CDR3 comprises 19 residues. CDR1 is SGHTA and CDR2 is FQGTGA in the germline V gene. The CDR3 sequence: CAGSPGVGGARRSYNEQFF. CDR3 nucleotide sequence: TGTGCCGGCAGCCCCGGAGTTGGGGGGGCGCGTCGTTCCTACAATGAGCAGTTCTTC.

The rearrangement joins TRBV20-1 to TRBJ2-1; TRBD2 aligns across 8 bases. The CDR3 sequence is 15 residues long. The trim removed 3 bases at V and 0 bases at J, leaving 4 bases unmatched. Germline V gene lookup returns CDR1 DFQATT and CDR2 SNEGSKA (reference sequence). The CDR3, as DNA: TGCAGTGCTAGTAGTAGCGGGGCCTCCTACAATGAGCAGTTCTTC. Protein product: CSASSSGASYNEQFF.

V and J are TRBV9 and TRBJ2-2; D remains unclear. The CDR3 runs to 15 residues. The V gene's germline CDR1 is SGDLS and CDR2 YYNGEE. V was cut by 7 bases and J by 4 bases, with 17 bases left in between. The chain's CDR3 is CASSMTILPTGELFF. CDR3 nucleotide sequence: TGTGCCAGCTCCATGACGATTTTGCCCACCGGGGAGCTGTTTTTT.

The sample holds a few counts of this clonotype. The chain uses TRBV11-2 and TRBJ2-7; D gene uncertain. This CDR3 has 15 amino acids. V was clipped by 1 base and J by 3 bases, with 13 bases between them. Looked up from germline, CDR1 is SGHAT and CDR2 is FQNNGV. CDR3 sequence: CASSLGANQNYEQYF. The CDR3 nucleotides read TGTGCCAGCAGCTTAGGAGCCAACCAGAACTACGAGCAGTACTTC.

This clonotype was seen only once. The chain couples TRBV28 to TRBJ2-7; D unresolved. The CDR3 covers 19 residues. The germline V gene has CDR1 MDHEN and CDR2 SYDVKM. Trimming removed 7 bases at V and 0 bases at J, with 28 bases between. The CDR3 region is CASTPSGGTANLPSYEQYF. The CDR3 bases are TGTGCCAGCACCCCTTCCGGTGGTACTGCTAATTTGCCCTCCTACGAGCAGTACTTC.

This clonotype was observed a handful of times. The chain joins TRBV5-1 to TRBJ2-5; 7 nucleotides match TRBD2. Germline V gene sequence: CDR1 SGHRS, CDR2 YFSETQ. The CDR3 sequence is 16 residues long. The V and J ends lost 0 bases and 2 bases, in that order; junction bases with no gene match: 7. The CDR3: CASSLGPAGKQETQYF. The CDR3 region has the DNA TGCGCCAGCAGCTTGGGCCCAGCGGGAAAACAAGAGACCCAGTACTTC.

This clonotype showed up just a few times. This sequence joins TRBV25-1 and TRBJ1-6, with D possibly TRBD1 on 5 matching bases. V lost 4 bases, J lost 7 bases, and 17 bases lay in between. Germline V gene sequence: CDR1 MGHDK, CDR2 SYGVNS. This CDR3 comprises 16 residues. As DNA, the CDR3 is TGTGCCAGCAGTGCCCTGGGGCAGGGATCGAATTCACCCCTCCACTTT. Its translation: CASSALGQGSNSPLHF.

There are a few counts of this clonotype. The J gene is TRBJ2-1, the V gene TRBV6-1; 8 bases fit TRBD1. Germline CDR1 and CDR2: MNHNS and SASEGT. The V segment lost 2 bases and the J segment 8 bases; nucleotides outside the gene matches: 14. This CDR3 region has 17 residues. CDR3 sequence: CASSERGYRGKVDEQFF. CDR3 DNA sequence: TGTGCCAGCAGTGAAAGGGGGTACAGGGGGAAGGTGGATGAGCAGTTCTTC.

Remarks on this clonotype: With a much larger clone just one base away, this may be a read error. The V gene is TRBV6-2 or TRBV6-3, the J gene TRBJ1-2, with a possible D match to TRBD1 (5 bases). The CDR3 consists of 13 residues. Looked up from germline, CDR1 is MNHEY and CDR2 is SVGEGT. CDR3 DNA: TGTGCCGGCAGTTTGACAGTGGACTATGGCTACACCTTC. Its translation is CAGSLTVDYGYTF.

This chain joins TRBV27 and TRBJ1-6; D is undetermined. Germline V gene lookup returns CDR1 MNHEY and CDR2 SMNVEV (reference sequence). CDR3 length: 14 residues. V gave up 6 bases and J gave up 6 bases, with 12 bases separating them. The CDR3 coding sequence is TGTGCCAGCAGGCCCGAAGGGCTTAATTCACCCCTCCACTTT. It encodes CASRPEGLNSPLHF.

V usage is TRBV28 and J usage is TRBJ2-7; weak D call: TRBD1 (7 bases). The germline V gene encodes CDR1 MDHEN and CDR2 SYDVKM. Trimming removed 11 bases at V and 6 bases at J, with 20 bases between. This CDR3 is built from 13 residues. CDR3 region: CARNLPQGGEQYF. CDR3 DNA sequence: TGTGCCCGCAACCTTCCCCAGGGGGGCGAGCAGTACTTC.

This clonotype was seen at least ten times. The chain employs TRBV20-1 and TRBJ2-5; TRBD1 agrees at 7 bases. This CDR3 region has 16 residues. Trimming at V came to 0 bases and at J to 3 bases, leaving 10 bases not matched to a gene. The V gene's germline CDR1 is DFQATT and CDR2 SNEGSKA (reference sequence). As DNA, the CDR3 is TGCAGTGCTAGAGATTGGGGGACCGGGACAGAAGAGACCCAGTACTTC. This gives the protein CSARDWGTGTEETQYF.

This clonotype was observed many times. The DNA for the CDR3 is TGTGCCAGCAGTTCCTGGACAGTGGACCGTCAGCCCCAGCATTTT. This sequence encodes CASSSWTVDRQPQHF. The chain combines TRBV6-2 or TRBV6-3 with TRBJ1-5; tentative D call: TRBD1 (6 bases). Germline V gene lookup returns CDR1 MNHEY and CDR2 SVGEGT. CDR3 length: 15 amino acids. The ends were cut back, 4 bases at V and 6 bases at J, with 16 bases in the middle.

This clonotype was seen a handful of times. The chain couples TRBV5-1 to TRBJ2-5; D call uncertain. This CDR3 has 15 residues. The V end lost 0 bases, the J end lost 2 bases, and 11 bases lay between the germline ends. Germline V CDR1 and CDR2: SGHRS, YFSETQ. The chain's CDR3 is CASSLVPGNQETQYF. For the CDR3, the DNA is TGCGCCAGCAGCTTGGTTCCTGGGAATCAAGAGACCCAGTACTTC.